One sample yielded the 20 T cell receptor beta chains listed below, sequenced in a study of T cell responses to AZD1222 COVID-19 vaccine. Assay: immunoSEQ multiplex PCR; the TCRdb copy retains only in-frame clones and omits some. The sample includes tens of thousands of clones, roughly 86% of them seen just once. The specimen was peripheral blood, collected on day 0 of AZD1222 vaccination. All receptors derive from an adult in good health.

The J gene is TRBJ2-1, the V gene TRBV6-5; possibly TRBD1 for D (5 bases). This CDR3 region has 14 residues. Deletions cut 6 bases from V and 2 bases from J, with 11 bases between. Germline V gene data show CDR1 as MNHEY and CDR2 as SVGAGI. The CDR3 reads CASSPQGPYNEQFF. In DNA form, the CDR3 reads TGTGCCAGCAGCCCGCAGGGTCCCTACAATGAGCAGTTCTTC.

This chain's CDR3 is CASSIPRNTIYF. CDR3 nucleotides: TGTGCCAGCAGTATTCCTAGAAACACCATATATTTT. V and J are TRBV28 and TRBJ1-3, with D unclear. Deletions cut 5 bases from V and 5 bases from J, with 7 bases between. CDR1 is MDHEN, CDR2 SYDVKM, per germline. The CDR3 sequence is 12 residues long. The full variable domain, in which reference TRBV28 and TRBJ1-3 provide the parts outside the CDR3, is DVKVTQSSRYLVKRTGEKVFLECVQDMDHENMFWYRQDPGLGLRLIYFSYDVKMKEKGDIPEGYSVSREKKERFSLILESASTNQTSMYLCASSIPRNTIYFGEGSWLTVV.

V is TRBV27 and J is TRBJ1-2; possibly TRBD1 for D (6 bases). V was cut by 10 bases and J by 2 bases, with 11 bases left in between. The CDR3 spans 12 residues. The germline V gene has CDR1 MNHEY and CDR2 SMNVEV (reference sequence). CDR3 DNA sequence: TGTGCCACCCACACAGGGAACTATGGCTACACCTTC. This sequence encodes CATHTGNYGYTF.

This clone has just one count. The chain has TRBV29-1 and TRBJ2-5, with 8 bases that match TRBD1. The junction had 10 bases not matched to a gene; V was cut back by 5 bases and J by 5 bases. This CDR3 spans 14 amino acids. Looked up from germline, CDR1 is SQVTM and CDR2 is ANQGSEA. This CDR3 reads CSVSGRGREETQYF. The CDR3 DNA sequence: TGCAGCGTTTCGGGCAGGGGGCGCGAGGAGACCCAGTACTTC.

This chain links TRBV4-2 with TRBJ2-3; no firm D call. The germline V gene has CDR1 LGHNA and CDR2 YNFKEQ. The V end lost 2 bases, the J end lost 6 bases, and 12 bases lay between the germline ends. The CDR3 contains 14 residues. Here the CDR3 DNA reads TGTGCCAGCAGCCAAACTTCCCCCCTGGATACGCAGTATTTT. This codes for CASSQTSPLDTQYF.

The rearrangement joins TRBV5-8 to TRBJ1-1; unclear D gene. There are 13 residues in the CDR3. The germline V and J ends were trimmed by 1 base and 1 base, with 5 bases remaining between them. The germline V gene has CDR1 SGHTS and CDR2 YDEGEE. DNA for the CDR3: TGTGCCAGCAGCTTGCACGGGAACACTGAAGCTTTCTTT. Protein: CASSLHGNTEAFF.

The V gene is TRBV7-2, the J gene TRBJ1-1; D may be TRBD1 (5 bases). The CDR3 sequence is 14 residues long. V gave up 3 bases and J gave up 6 bases, with 14 bases separating them. CDR1 is SGHTA and CDR2 is FQGNSA in the germline V gene. The CDR3 coding sequence is TGTGCCAGCAGCTTCATGGGGGGAACCTCTGAAGCTTTCTTT. Residues: CASSFMGGTSEAFF.

This chain uses TRBV14 with TRBJ1-1, with D perhaps matching TRBD1 (6 bases). The CDR3 is made up of 17 amino acids. Trimming took 3 bases from V and 1 from J, leaving 18 bases between them. The germline V gene encodes CDR1 SGHDN and CDR2 FVKESK. In nucleotides, the CDR3 is TGTGCCAGCAGCCAGAGGGGCAGGGGATTGGGGAACACTGAAGCTTTCTTT. This sequence encodes CASSQRGRGLGNTEAFF.

The rearrangement uses TRBV11-2 and TRBJ1-5, with D possibly being TRBD1 (6 bases). The CDR3 spans 13 residues. The V end lost 5 bases, the J end lost 2 bases, and 7 bases lay between the germline ends. Germline lookup yields CDR1 SGHAT and CDR2 FQNNGV. The CDR3 loop reads CASSPGGNQPQHF. CDR3 nucleotide sequence: TGTGCCAGCAGCCCAGGGGGCAATCAGCCCCAGCATTTT.

The genes are TRBV29-1 and TRBJ2-1; 14 bases are shared with TRBD2. CDR1 and CDR2 from the germline V gene are SQVTM and ANQGSEA. The V and J ends lost 6 bases and 1 base, in that order; junction bases with no gene match: 17. The CDR3 has 20 amino acids. The CDR3: CSVRRSGTSGRGGSYNEQFF. In nucleotides, the CDR3 is TGCAGCGTCCGAAGATCGGGGACTAGCGGGAGAGGGGGTTCCTACAATGAGCAGTTCTTC.

This clone has more than one count but fewer than ten. The CDR3 DNA is TGTGCCAGCAGTCCCATGGGACACAGCAATCAGCCCCAGCATTTT. Amino acids: CASSPMGHSNQPQHF. The J gene is TRBJ1-5, the V gene TRBV28; TRBD1 might be the D (6 bases). Germline V CDR1 and CDR2: MDHEN, SYDVKM. Trimming removed 5 bases from V and 1 base from J, with 12 bases in between. The CDR3 contains 15 residues. Complete variable domain (other parts from reference TRBV28 and TRBJ1-5): DVKVTQSSRYLVKRTGEKVFLECVQDMDHENMFWYRQDPGLGLRLIYFSYDVKMKEKGDIPEGYSVSREKKERFSLILESASTNQTSMYLCASSPMGHSNQPQHFGDGTRLSIL.

The chain combines TRBV9 with TRBJ2-7; D is uncertain. Germline CDR1 is SGDLS and CDR2 is YYNGEE. V lost 3 bases, J lost 3 bases, and 10 bases lay in between. This CDR3 spans 13 amino acids. CDR3 loop: CASSGMGNYEQYF. The CDR3 region has the DNA TGTGCCAGCAGCGGAATGGGCAACTACGAGCAGTACTTC.

The chain has TRBV7-9 and TRBJ2-1; 9 bases align to TRBD2. The J segment lost 4 bases and the V segment lost 0 bases, leaving 7 bases of the junction unmatched. The CDR3 loop spans 17 amino acids. The germline V gene has CDR1 SEHNR and CDR2 FQNEAQ (reference sequence). This CDR3 reads CASSLASGLARYNEQFF. The CDR3 nucleotides are TGTGCCAGCAGCTTAGCATCTGGACTAGCGAGATACAATGAGCAGTTCTTC.

The chain employs TRBV5-4 and TRBJ2-1; 11 bases align to TRBD2. This CDR3 has 19 residues. Losses at the gene ends were 4 bases for V and 6 bases for J; bases not matched to a gene: 18. Germline values: CDR1 SGHNT, CDR2 YYREEE (reference sequence). As DNA, the CDR3 is TGTGCCAGCAGCCCAAACCCGATCGGACTAGCGGGCCTTATCAATGAGCAGTTCTTC. This codes for CASSPNPIGLAGLINEQFF.

This chain joins TRBV2 and TRBJ2-5; 10 bases match TRBD1. With V trimmed by 5 bases and J by 5 bases, 11 bases remained unmatched. Germline CDR1 SNHLY, CDR2 FYNNEI. The CDR3 runs to 16 residues. CDR3 region: CASSLLDRGRGETQYF. The CDR3 DNA reads as TGTGCCAGCAGTTTGTTAGACAGGGGGCGAGGGGAGACCCAGTACTTC.

J is TRBJ1-1 and V is TRBV10-3; tentatively, D is TRBD1 (6 bases). Germline V gene lookup returns CDR1 ENHRY and CDR2 SYGVKD. The CDR3 length is 13 residues. V gave up 6 bases and J gave up 5 bases, with 13 bases separating them. The CDR3 coding sequence is TGTGCCATCAGATCCCGGGACATGACTGAAGCTTTCTTT. As protein: CAIRSRDMTEAFF.

V and J are TRBV5-1 and TRBJ2-7, with TRBD1 matching 11 bases. The CDR3 loop spans 15 amino acids. Germline values: CDR1 SGHRS, CDR2 YFSETQ. J lost 2 bases, V lost 4 bases, and 5 bases had no gene match. CDR3 in amino acids: CASSLDRGPPYEQYF. CDR3 in DNA: TGCGCCAGCAGCCTGGACAGGGGGCCGCCCTACGAGCAGTACTTC.

The chain recombines TRBV5-8 with TRBJ1-2; perhaps TRBD1 as D (6 bases). Deletions cut 4 bases from V and 6 bases from J, with 19 bases between. This CDR3 has 15 amino acids. Per the germline V gene, CDR1 is SGHTS and CDR2 is YDEGEE. Written as DNA, the CDR3 is TGTGCCAGCAGCCCCGGGACATTCTTTTGGAATGGCTACACCTTC. It encodes CASSPGTFFWNGYTF.

The chain has TRBV7-9 and TRBJ1-4; 8 bases line up with TRBD1. The CDR3 length is 15 residues. Germline V gene lookup returns CDR1 SEHNR and CDR2 FQNEAQ (reference sequence). With V trimmed by 4 bases and J by 7 bases, 8 bases remained unmatched. The CDR3 loop reads CASSSQRTGSEKLFF. The CDR3 DNA reads TGTGCCAGCAGCTCCCAGAGGACAGGGAGTGAAAAACTGTTTTTT.

The V and J genes are TRBV10-2 and TRBJ2-1; a possible D gene is TRBD2 (6 bases). V was clipped by 1 base and J by 6 bases, with 10 bases between them. Per germline, CDR1 WSHSY and CDR2 SAAADI. The CDR3 has 14 residues. The CDR3 sequence is CASSEFGSVNEQFF. In DNA, the CDR3 is TGCGCCAGCAGTGAGTTCGGGAGTGTCAATGAGCAGTTCTTC.